This TCR beta chain was captured by sequencing in a study of OX40 agonist ivuxolimab in advanced cancers. Across the whole study: From about 23 to 85 years was the age range, with a mean of around 56 years, and roughly 83% were male. Partial responses were achieved by three patients, one with hepatocellular carcinoma and two with cutaneous melanoma. Study-level results: Dose levels from 0.1 to 3.0 mg/kg saw CD4+ and CD8+ blood T cells expand clonally by week 6.

Deletions cut 0 bases from V and 11 bases from J, with 10 bases between. This CDR3 is 12 amino acids long. Per germline, CDR1 MNHEY and CDR2 SVGAGI. TCRdb's table, derived via immunoSEQ multiplex PCR, lists solely in-frame clones and lacks some. The repertoire has roughly 70,000 clones, roughly 84% of them found once; the top ten carry 0.68%. On this clone: Its specificity is not known.

This TCR was recovered from an adult with an advanced solid tumor such as melanoma, head and neck, liver or kidney cancer. Sequenced material: CD4+ or CD8+ T cells sorted from blood, taken in a trial of the OX40 agonist ivuxolimab. The V call is TRBV6-5, the J call TRBJ1-1, with no clear D. CDR3 region: CASSYSPGAAFF. The CDR3 coding sequence is TGTGCCAGCAGTTACTCACCGGGCGCGGCTTTCTTT.